The sequence of this TCR beta chain was determined in a study of blood T cells in healthy people across ages. General study points: Versus aged donors, long-lived donors had higher diversity and more naive CD4+ cells.

This CDR3 is built from 13 residues. Next came a second PCR, run for about 7 to 11 cycles, which used a sample-barcoded 5' primer along with a J-beta primer mix. TCRdb re-analysed the 5' RACE reads in MiXCR, keeping a single row per CDR3 protein. The table shows hundreds of thousands of distinct CDR3 sequences, with 25% occurring only once. Each donor gave roughly 9.1 milliliters of peripheral blood. RNA extraction gave at least 5.5 micrograms of total RNA per sample. This clonotype was recorded a few times. The antigen is unknown. Another study also made use of these data, one on T cells of mothers and their children. Per that paper: Microchimeric T cell clones that persisted were not detected.

The material sequenced was blood. The rearrangement joins TRBV12-3 or TRBV12-4 to TRBJ2-5, with 10 bases fitting TRBD2. The closer fit of TRBJ2-1 to the DNA end suggests the J call may be wrong. This receptor was taken from a boy aged 10-17 years in good health. Written as DNA, the CDR3 is TGTGCCAGCGGTAGCGGGAGGAACAATGAGCAGTTCTTC. This translates into CASGSGRNNEQFF.